This paragraph covers one T cell receptor beta chain sequence. The sample originates from a study of blood T cell repertoires in COVID-19. Study-level information: The United States, Italy and Spain provided the acute and convalescent COVID-19 samples.

In the original analysis: Estimation of nucleated cell counts relied on the amplification of reference gene primers. The table came from immunoSEQ multiplex PCR; TCRdb's copy has only in-frame clones and leaves some out. The DNA was the basis for D and trimming; V, J and clone size are from that table. The repertoire has around 140,000 clones, roughly 91% of them found once; the top ten carry 18%. The sequence came from a man aged 50 to 60 with active or convalescent COVID-19. Sequenced: peripheral blood.

CDR3 sequence reads: CASSPPSTADEKLFF. The CDR3 nucleotides read TGTGCCAGCTCACCACCGTCGACAGCCGATGAAAAACTGTTTTTT. V gene TRBV18 combines with J gene TRBJ1-4, with D possibly matching TRBD1 (5 bases). CDR3 length: 15 residues. The germline CDR1 and CDR2 sequences are KGHSH and LQKENI. The V end was cut by 0 bases, the J end by 6 bases, with 11 bases between.